This record covers a single T cell receptor beta chain. No DNA is shown, since the ends of the CDR3 on it are uncertain; the CDR3 is the one TCRdb lists. Repertoires were generated with immunoSEQ multiplex PCR, while TCRdb's copy carries only in-frame clones and drops some. The sample includes approximately 89,000 clones, around nine tenths of them seen just once. At cycle 4 day 1, cycle 7 day 1, and baseline, blood was sampled. CDR1 and CDR2 from the germline V gene are SGHDN and FVKESK. The CDR3 is 13 residues long, counting both termini. These data come from a study of OX40 agonist ivuxolimab in advanced cancers. As for the study in general: Of the participants, more than 35% had some prior anti-PD-1, anti-PD-L1 or anti-CTLA-4 therapy, which was allowed.

The sequencing used CD4+ or CD8+ T cells sorted from blood, collected in a trial of the OX40 agonist ivuxolimab. This chain uses TRBV14 with TRBJ1-2. The sequence was obtained from an adult with an advanced solid tumor such as melanoma, head and neck, liver or kidney cancer. The CDR3 is CASSQEEWGEGTF.